The 31 T cell receptor beta chains reported below all come from one sample, sequenced in a study of TIL therapy for anti-PD-1-resistant metastatic lung cancer. The libraries were made with immunoSEQ v3. Sequencing was performed with immunoSEQ multiplex PCR; in TCRdb, only in-frame clones are kept and a portion is missing. The profile shows about 20,000 clones, under 90% of them singletons. Time point in this sample: pre-treatment sample, taken before nivolumab and TIL therapy. Sequencing used blood, obtained at baseline. The receptor source for this set is a person aged 25-85 years with non-small cell lung cancer.

In nucleotides, the CDR3 is TGCGCCAGCAGCCAAGCCCTAGCGGGGGGCGTTACAGATACGCAGTATTTT. Protein: CASSQALAGGVTDTQYF. The chain employs TRBV4-1 and TRBJ2-3, with 11 bases lining up with TRBD2. The CDR3 is 17 residues long. Germline CDR1 is MGHRA and CDR2 is YSYEKL. V was pared by 1 base and J by 3 bases, with 6 bases of the junction left unmatched.

The rearrangement links TRBV14 to TRBJ2-5; D is ambiguous. Germline CDR1 SGHDN, CDR2 FVKESK. The CDR3 loop spans 16 amino acids. The V end lost 1 base, the J end lost 5 bases, and 17 bases lay between the germline ends. The CDR3 region has the DNA TGTGCCAGCAGCCAAGTAAAGGAACGTTGGGATGAGACCCAGTACTTC. Protein sequence: CASSQVKERWDETQYF.

The chain combines TRBV6-5 with TRBJ1-1; no reliable D call. The germline V gene encodes CDR1 MNHEY and CDR2 SVGAGI. There are 13 residues in the CDR3. V was cut by 6 bases and J by 1 base, with 9 bases left in between. In nucleotides, the CDR3 is TGTGCCAGCAGCCACAGAGAGAACACTGAAGCTTTCTTT. It encodes CASSHRENTEAFF.

The chain is built from TRBV27 and TRBJ2-3, with TRBD1 as a possible D gene (6 bases). CDR1 and CDR2 from the germline V gene are MNHEY and SMNVEV (reference sequence). The CDR3 covers 14 residues. Deletions cut 2 bases from V and 5 bases from J, with 11 bases between. The CDR3, as DNA: TGTGCCAGCAGTTTACGACAGGCGAGAGATACGCAGTATTTT. As protein: CASSLRQARDTQYF.

This chain joins TRBV7-2 and TRBJ2-7, with TRBD2 matching 10 bases. V lost 4 bases, J lost 0 bases, and 3 bases stayed unmatched. Germline CDR1 and CDR2: SGHTA and FQGNSA. The CDR3 extends over 15 amino acids. DNA of the CDR3: TGTGCCAGCAGCTACGGACTAGCGGCCTCCTACGAGCAGTACTTC. Translating gives CASSYGLAASYEQYF.

This clone turned up a few times. J is TRBJ1-2 and V is TRBV29-1, with D maybe TRBD1 (6 bases). The CDR3 loop spans 14 amino acids. The germline V gene encodes CDR1 SQVTM and CDR2 ANQGSEA. The germline V and J ends were trimmed by 3 bases and 0 bases, with 11 bases remaining between them. CDR3 sequence reads: CSVERRGTNYGYTF. Written as DNA, the CDR3 is TGCAGCGTTGAGAGGAGGGGGACTAACTATGGCTACACCTTC.

The V call is TRBV7-3, the J call TRBJ2-3; a possible D gene is TRBD1 (5 bases). Per the germline V gene, CDR1 is SGHTA and CDR2 is FQGTGA. V gave up 3 bases and J gave up 2 bases, with 9 bases separating them. The CDR3 has 14 residues. CDR3 sequence (DNA): TGTGCCAGCAGCTTGGGGCTAACCACAGATACGCAGTATTTT. Its translation is CASSLGLTTDTQYF.

The rearrangement links TRBV11-2 to TRBJ2-2; D is unresolved. The germline gives CDR1 SGHAT, CDR2 FQNNGV. The CDR3 is 14 residues long. Trimming took off 1 base at V and 1 base at J, with 4 bases between the two ends. In nucleotides, the CDR3 is TGTGCCAGCAGCTTAGGCAAGAACACCGGGGAGCTGTTTTTT. Encoded protein: CASSLGKNTGELFF.

In DNA, the CDR3 is TGTGCCAGCAGCGTGGGACGTGGCTCCTACGAGCAGTACTTC. Its translation: CASSVGRGSYEQYF. The chain has TRBV5-4 and TRBJ2-7; D tentatively fits TRBD1 or TRBD2 (5 bases each). The V and J ends lost 4 bases and 0 bases respectively, with 11 bases between them. Germline CDR1 reads SGHNT; CDR2 reads YYREEE (reference sequence). The CDR3 loop spans 14 amino acids.

The chain has TRBV19 and TRBJ2-1; TRBD1 might be the D (6 bases). V lost 5 bases and J 7 bases, leaving 12 bases between the germline ends. Germline CDR1 LNHDA, CDR2 SQIVND (reference sequence). There are 13 residues in the CDR3. The CDR3 sequence: CASSVQGRNEQFF. For the CDR3, the DNA is TGTGCCAGTAGTGTACAGGGAAGGAATGAGCAGTTCTTC.

The rearrangement uses TRBV2 and TRBJ2-1; TRBD2 aligns across 8 bases. V shed 7 bases and J 6 bases; nucleotides not matched to a gene: 17. The germline gives CDR1 SNHLY, CDR2 FYNNEI. This CDR3 spans 17 amino acids. CDR3 bases: TGTGCCAGCACCGAACGGGGTCTGCGGGGGGCCCCCAATGAGCAGTTCTTC. Amino acid sequence: CASTERGLRGAPNEQFF.

J is TRBJ2-3 and V is TRBV11-2; D is unclear. The V and J ends lost 2 bases and 5 bases respectively, with 8 bases between them. Germline CDR1 reads SGHAT; CDR2 reads FQNNGV. CDR3 size: 13 residues. CDR3 residues: CASSLSFRDTQYF. The DNA for the CDR3 is TGTGCCAGCAGCTTAAGTTTCCGAGATACGCAGTATTTT.

CDR3 region: CASSLGETQYF. CDR3 bases: TGTGCCAGCAGCTTAGGGGAGACCCAGTACTTC. The chain carries TRBV11-1 and TRBJ2-5; D is undetermined. The V end was cut by 1 base, the J end by 5 bases, with 2 bases between. Germline CDR1 reads SGHAT; CDR2 reads FQDESV (reference sequence). The CDR3 consists of 11 residues.

This chain connects TRBV5-4 to TRBJ2-5, with 12 bases aligning to TRBD2. The ends lost 3 bases at V and 2 bases at J; junction bases unmatched: 5. Germline V gene lookup returns CDR1 SGHNT and CDR2 YYREEE (reference sequence). This CDR3 contains 16 residues. CDR3 in amino acids: CASSSSGGARQETQYF. The CDR3 bases are TGTGCCAGCAGCTCTAGCGGGGGGGCTAGACAAGAGACCCAGTACTTC.

V is TRBV11-2 and J is TRBJ2-5, with TRBD2 identical over 8 bases. The DNA end lines up better with TRBJ2-7; the J call may be wrong. Germline V CDR1 and CDR2: SGHAT, FQNNGV. The CDR3 loop spans 15 amino acids. CDR3 region: CASSLQAGASYEQYF. The CDR3 nucleotides read TGTGCCAGCAGCTTACAAGCGGGGGCCTCCTACGAGCAGTACTTC.

The gene calls are TRBV5-1 and TRBJ1-4; 9 bases are shared with TRBD1. The J segment lost 8 bases and the V segment lost 0 bases, leaving 5 bases of the junction unmatched. Looked up from germline, CDR1 is SGHRS and CDR2 is YFSETQ. The CDR3 contains 15 residues. This CDR3 is CASSLVGQGEEKLFF. The CDR3 coding sequence is TGCGCCAGCAGCTTGGTGGGACAGGGAGAGGAAAAACTGTTTTTT.

This clone was observed a single time. This rearrangement joins TRBV10-3 to TRBJ1-2, with 7 bases lining up with TRBD1. The CDR3 covers 13 residues. Per germline, CDR1 ENHRY and CDR2 SYGVKD. The ends lost 2 bases at V and 7 bases at J; junction bases unmatched: 4. The CDR3 loop reads CAISELGGVGYTF. In DNA form, the CDR3 reads TGTGCCATCAGTGAGCTAGGGGGCGTTGGCTACACCTTC.

V gene TRBV11-2 combines with J gene TRBJ1-2; 7 bases align to TRBD1. The V segment lost 7 bases and the J segment 5 bases; nucleotides outside the gene matches: 10. Germline CDR1 and CDR2: SGHAT and FQNNGV. This CDR3 region has 14 residues. This CDR3 is CASTPGTAGYGYTF. Here the CDR3 DNA reads TGTGCCAGCACCCCCGGGACAGCTGGTTATGGCTACACCTTC.

The rearrangement uses TRBV7-2 and TRBJ2-5, with 10 nucleotides matching TRBD1. This CDR3 is 14 amino acids long. The junction had 5 bases not matched to a gene; V was cut back by 5 bases and J by 5 bases. Germline V lookup: CDR1 SGHTA, CDR2 FQGNSA. DNA for the CDR3: TGTGCCAGCAGCCCCCAGACAGGGGGCGAGACCCAGTACTTC. Translating it yields CASSPQTGGETQYF.

This clone has only a few counts. The chain carries TRBV9 and TRBJ2-3; D remains unclear. The CDR3 is 12 residues long. The ends were cut back, 0 bases at V and 3 bases at J, with 2 bases in the middle. Germline V gene lookup returns CDR1 SGDLS and CDR2 YYNGEE. The CDR3 nucleotides read TGTGCCAGCAGCGTAGCAACAGATACGCAGTATTTT. The encoded protein is CASSVATDTQYF. Full variable domain (remainder filled in from reference TRBV9 and TRBJ2-3): DSGVTQTPKHLITATGQRVTLRCSPRSGDLSVYWYQQSLDQGLQFLIQYYNGEERAKGNILERFSAQQFPDLHSELNLSSLELGDSALYFCASSVATDTQYFGPGTRLTVL.

V usage is TRBV29-1 and J usage is TRBJ1-2, with 8 positions matching TRBD1. J lost 4 bases, V lost 6 bases, and 4 bases had no gene match. Germline values: CDR1 SQVTM, CDR2 ANQGSEA. The CDR3 covers 12 residues. DNA of the CDR3: TGCAGCGTCGGTACAGGGGGCTATGGCTACACCTTC. Amino acid sequence: CSVGTGGYGYTF.

The CDR3 region is CASSVAGGQIDTQYF. The CDR3 DNA sequence: TGTGCCAGCAGCGTAGCGGGGGGGCAAATAGATACGCAGTATTTT. This chain links TRBV5-4 with TRBJ2-3, with 11 bases that match TRBD2. Looked up from germline, CDR1 is SGHNT and CDR2 is YYREEE (reference sequence). This CDR3 has 15 residues. V lost 4 bases to trimming and J lost 5 bases; unmatched junction nucleotides: 6.

The rearrangement uses TRBV4-3 and TRBJ2-2; D gene unclear. Trimming took 3 bases from V and 5 from J, leaving 7 bases between them. The length of the CDR3 is 13 residues. CDR1 is LGHNA and CDR2 is YSLEER in the germline V gene. The DNA for the CDR3 is TGCGCCAGCAGCCAGAGAAGAACCGGGGAGCTGTTTTTT. This sequence encodes CASSQRRTGELFF.

The chain recombines TRBV27 with TRBJ1-4; D gene uncertain. CDR1 and CDR2 from the germline V gene are MNHEY and SMNVEV (reference sequence). V shed 0 bases and J shed 8 bases, with 7 bases lying between them. The CDR3 extends over 13 amino acids. The CDR3, as DNA: TGTGCCAGCAGTTTATCAGGCGGGGAAAAACTGTTTTTT. This translates into CASSLSGGEKLFF.

The CDR3 DNA reads as TGCGCCAGCAGCTTGGGTGGGGGGAACACTGAAGCTTTCTTT. Translated: CASSLGGGNTEAFF. The chain combines TRBV5-1 with TRBJ1-1; a possible D gene is TRBD1 (5 bases). The CDR3 covers 14 residues. The germline gives CDR1 SGHRS, CDR2 YFSETQ. Trimming took off 0 bases at V and 1 base at J, with 7 bases between the two ends.

The V gene is TRBV7-9, the J gene TRBJ2-3; 7 bases are shared with TRBD2. V dropped 3 bases and J dropped 9; count of bases not matched to a gene: 15. Per the germline V gene, CDR1 is SEHNR and CDR2 is FQNEAQ (reference sequence). This CDR3 region has 16 residues. The CDR3 coding sequence is TGTGCCAGCAGCTTTCAGGGAGTGAGCGGGGAGGGGACGCAGTATTTT. Translation gives CASSFQGVSGEGTQYF.

The rearrangement links TRBV28 to TRBJ1-5, with TRBD1 identical over 10 bases. The V gene end was trimmed by 6 bases and the J gene end by 3 bases; junction bases not matched to a gene: 5. Per the germline V gene, CDR1 is MDHEN and CDR2 is SYDVKM. CDR3 length: 15 amino acids. The CDR3 DNA follows: TGTGCCAGCAGATCCGGGACAGGGGTCAATCAGCCCCAGCATTTT. Translation gives CASRSGTGVNQPQHF.

The chain employs TRBV20-1 and TRBJ2-5; D call uncertain. CDR3 length equals 11 residues. Germline V gives CDR1 DFQATT, CDR2 SNEGSKA (reference sequence). The CDR3 DNA reads as TGCAGCGCCGTAGAGGAGGAGACCCAGTACTTC. This gives the protein CSAVEEETQYF.

The chain has TRBV29-1 and TRBJ2-5; D perhaps matches TRBD2 (6 bases). CDR3 length equals 17 residues. The V end was cut by 8 bases, the J end by 5 bases, with 30 bases between. From germline, CDR1 is SQVTM and CDR2 ANQGSEA. The CDR3 DNA follows: TGCAGCACGATACGTGGAAGCGGGCCCCCTCCCGGGGAGACCCAGTACTTC. Protein product: CSTIRGSGPPPGETQYF.

The chain is built from TRBV7-9 and TRBJ1-1, with 9 bases matching TRBD1. The CDR3 runs 15 residues. The trim removed 2 bases at V and 5 bases at J, leaving 6 bases unmatched. Germline V CDR1 and CDR2: SEHNR, FQNEAQ (reference sequence). The CDR3 DNA sequence: TGTGCCAGCAGCTTAATGACAGGGGGTGGGACTGAAGCTTTCTTT. It yields the protein CASSLMTGGGTEAFF.

The chain employs TRBV28 and TRBJ1-2; no clear D. Between the trimmed V and J ends, which lost 3 bases and 1 base, there was a span of 9 bases. CDR3 length: 14 residues. Germline V gene data show CDR1 as MDHEN and CDR2 as SYDVKM. CDR3 sequence (DNA): TGTGCCAGCAGTTTTGGGCAGAATAACTATGGCTACACCTTC. Translating it yields CASSFGQNNYGYTF.